These 23 T cell receptor beta chains originate from one sample sequenced in a study of T cells in Graves' hyperthyroidism and ophthalmopathy. The investigators amplified TCR beta CDR3 regions from RNA transcripts. The HTBI set primed first-round TCR CDR3 RT-PCR. Via MiXCR, TCRdb re-called the multiplex PCR reads, giving one row per CDR3 protein. The data contain approximately 710,000 distinct CDR3 sequences, around 15% of them singletons. The material sequenced was blood. These receptor sequences come from a man aged 50 to 60 with Graves' hyperthyroidism.

The CDR3 nucleotides are TGTGCCAGTAGTGAACCGGGACGGACTGAAGCTTTCTTT. It specifies CASSEPGRTEAFF. The chain has TRBV19 and TRBJ1-1, with D perhaps TRBD1 (5 bases). The germline gives CDR1 LNHDA, CDR2 SQIVND (reference sequence). This CDR3 has 13 residues. Between the trimmed V and J ends, which lost 5 bases and 5 bases, there was a span of 12 bases.

Ten or more counts support this clonotype. The rearrangement joins TRBV2 to TRBJ2-7, with 10 nucleotides matching TRBD2. The CDR3 loop spans 16 amino acids. Per germline, CDR1 SNHLY and CDR2 FYNNEI. V shed 6 bases, J shed 9 bases, and the junction held 17 bases outside the gene matches. CDR3 DNA: TGTGCCAGCAGACGGGACAGCGTCCTAGCGGGAGTCGGGCAGTACTTC. Translated, it gives CASRRDSVLAGVGQYF. Using reference TRBV2 and TRBJ2-7 for the parts outside the CDR3, the full variable domain is EPEVTQTPSHQVTQMGQEVILRCVPISNHLYFYWYRQILGQKVEFLVSFYNNEISEKSEIFDDQFSVERPDGSNFTLKIRSTKLEDSAMYFCASRRDSVLAGVGQYFGPGTRLTVT.

V gene TRBV7-9 combines with J gene TRBJ2-1; TRBD2 matches 15 bases. CDR1 and CDR2 from the germline V gene are SEHNR and FQNEAQ (reference sequence). This CDR3 is built from 17 residues. J was trimmed by 6 bases and V by 3 bases; bases with no gene match: 6. The CDR3 nucleotides read TGTGCCAGCAGCTTCGGGACTAGCGGGAGGCAGCTCAATGAGCAGTTCTTC. It is translated as CASSFGTSGRQLNEQFF. Full variable domain (rest looked up from reference TRBV7-9 and TRBJ2-1): DTGVSQNPRHKITKRGQNVTFRCDPISEHNRLYWYRQTLGQGPEFLTYFQNEAQLEKSRLLSDRFSAERPKGSFSTLEIQRTEQGDSAMYLCASSFGTSGRQLNEQFFGPGTRLTVL.

This clonotype was picked up many times. The J gene is TRBJ1-1, the V gene TRBV12-3 or TRBV12-4; D possibly corresponds to TRBD1 (6 bases). This CDR3 is built from 11 residues. Trimming took 6 bases from V and 8 from J, leaving 10 bases between them. CDR3 loop: CASSTGPEAFF. The CDR3 nucleotides read TGTGCCAGCAGCACAGGGCCCGAAGCTTTCTTT.

Ten or more counts support this clonotype. V usage is TRBV30 and J usage is TRBJ2-5; tentative D call: TRBD2 (6 bases). V dropped 3 bases and J dropped 1 base, with 9 bases sitting between them. The CDR3 has 13 amino acids. Germline V CDR1 and CDR2: GTSNPN, SVGIG (reference sequence). This CDR3 reads CAWSPGLQETQYF. In DNA, the CDR3 is TGTGCCTGGAGCCCGGGACTCCAAGAGACCCAGTACTTC.

This clonotype was counted at least ten times. The J gene is TRBJ1-2, the V gene TRBV15, with 10 bases aligning to TRBD1. The CDR3 runs to 13 residues. V gave up 8 bases and J gave up 4 bases; unmatched junction bases: 4. CDR1 and CDR2 from the germline V gene are LNHNV and YYDKDF (reference sequence). CDR3 DNA: TGTGCCACCCGGAGACAGGGGGCCTATGGCTACACCTTC. Protein sequence: CATRRQGAYGYTF. Filled out from reference TRBV15 and TRBJ1-2, the complete variable domain reads DAMVIQNPRYQVTQFGKPVTLSCSQTLNHNVMYWYQQKSSQAPKLLFHYYDKDFNNEADTPDNFQSRRPNTSFCFLDIRSPGLGDTAMYLCATRRQGAYGYTFGSGTRLTVV.

The chain has TRBV7-3 and TRBJ2-3; D remains ambiguous. The CDR3 runs 15 residues. Trimming took 0 bases from V and 2 from J, leaving 9 bases between them. From germline, CDR1 is SGHTA and CDR2 FQGTGA. The CDR3 DNA sequence: TGTGCCAGCAGCTTAACGAGGCTTGACACAGATACGCAGTATTTT. It translates to CASSLTRLDTDTQYF. Variable domain in full (rest from reference TRBV7-3 and TRBJ2-3): GAGVSQTPSNKVTEKGKYVELRCDPISGHTALYWYRQSLGQGPEFLIYFQGTGAADDSGLPNDRFFAVRPEGSVSTLKIQRTERGDSAVYLCASSLTRLDTDTQYFGPGTRLTVL.

Ten or more counts support this clonotype. The chain combines TRBV3-1 with TRBJ2-7; no clear D gene. The germline V gene has CDR1 LGHDT and CDR2 YNNKEL (reference sequence). V was pared by 2 bases and J by 0 bases, with 2 bases between. The CDR3 is 12 amino acids. DNA of the CDR3: TGTGCCAGCAGCCAAAGCTCCTACGAGCAGTACTTC. This gives the protein CASSQSSYEQYF.

The chain couples TRBV5-4 to TRBJ2-5, with a possible D match to TRBD1 (6 bases). Trimming cost V 4 bases and J 7 bases, with 20 bases left between them. This CDR3 has 15 residues. Germline V lookup: CDR1 SGHNT, CDR2 YYREEE (reference sequence). The CDR3 DNA follows: TGTGCCAGCAGCCGCCGGGACACAACCGCCCCGACCCAGTACTTC. Translating gives CASSRRDTTAPTQYF.

This chain connects TRBV12-3 or TRBV12-4 to TRBJ1-5, with D possibly matching TRBD1 (5 bases). This CDR3 has 15 residues. Trimming pared 3 bases from V and 4 bases from J, leaving 13 bases between. The CDR3 loop is CASSFSGAVNQPQHF. The DNA of the CDR3 is TGTGCCAGCAGTTTTTCCGGGGCAGTTAATCAGCCCCAGCATTTT.

V gene TRBV5-6 combines with J gene TRBJ1-2; 7 bases are a match to TRBD1. The CDR3 runs to 14 residues. J was trimmed by 8 bases and V by 5 bases; bases with no gene match: 12. CDR1 and CDR2 from the germline V gene are SGHDT and YYEEEE. The CDR3 region has the DNA TGTGCCAGCAGGATGACAGGGACTTTGGGCGGCTACACCTTC. Encoded protein: CASRMTGTLGGYTF.

The chain combines TRBV6-1 with TRBJ2-7, with TRBD2 identical over 7 bases. Trimming at V came to 6 bases and at J to 0 bases, leaving 5 bases not matched to a gene. The CDR3 is made up of 14 amino acids. The germline V gene encodes CDR1 MNHNS and CDR2 SASEGT. The CDR3: CASRGRTSSYEQYF. The CDR3 nucleotides read TGTGCCAGCAGGGGCCGGACTAGCTCCTACGAGCAGTACTTC.

This clonotype occurred many times. J is TRBJ2-1 and V is TRBV18, with 11 positions matching TRBD2. Germline lookup yields CDR1 KGHSH and CDR2 LQKENI. The CDR3 is 14 amino acids. V dropped 5 bases and J dropped 5; count of bases not matched to a gene: 2. The CDR3 reads CASSGGLADNEQFF. In DNA, the CDR3 is TGTGCCAGCTCAGGGGGACTAGCGGACAATGAGCAGTTCTTC.

The sample holds a few counts of this clonotype. A much larger clone sits a single nucleotide away, making a read error possible. The chain couples TRBV18 to TRBJ2-3; maybe TRBD2 (6 bases). The length of the CDR3 is 15 residues. Germline CDR1 and CDR2: KGHSH and LQKENI. The CDR3 loop reads CVSSPEASGTDTQYF. CDR3 coding DNA: TGTGTCAGCTCACCAGAGGCTAGCGGCACAGATACGCAGTATTTT.

This clonotype has ten or more counts. V and J are TRBV2 and TRBJ2-3; TRBD1 is a possible D gene (5 bases). This CDR3 is 15 amino acids long. The germline V and J ends were trimmed by 4 bases and 1 base, with 12 bases remaining between them. From germline, CDR1 is SNHLY and CDR2 FYNNEI. CDR3 residues: CASSAGLTRTDTQYF. The CDR3 DNA reads as TGTGCCAGCAGTGCAGGGTTAACGCGCACAGATACGCAGTATTTT.

The table lists this clonotype with many counts. The chain combines TRBV6-2 or TRBV6-3 with TRBJ1-5; unclear D gene. Trimming took 2 bases from V and 0 from J, leaving 2 bases between them. Per germline, CDR1 MNHEY and CDR2 SVGEGT. The CDR3 extends over 13 amino acids. CDR3 in DNA: TGTGCCAGCAGTTACACTAGCAATCAGCCCCAGCATTTT. Its translation: CASSYTSNQPQHF.

This clonotype was detected many times. The rearrangement joins TRBV11-2 to TRBJ2-7; maybe TRBD2 (6 bases). Germline-derived CDR1 and CDR2 are SGHAT and FQNNGV. Deletions cut 4 bases from V and 4 bases from J, with 14 bases between. This CDR3 region has 14 residues. CDR3 residues: CASSSVRAGYEQYF. The CDR3 DNA reads as TGTGCCAGCAGCTCAGTTCGGGCGGGGTACGAGCAGTACTTC.

This clonotype was found many times. This rearrangement joins TRBV30 to TRBJ2-1; no reliable D call. V lost 0 bases and J lost 9, with 9 bases in between. The CDR3 is 12 amino acids. Germline V gene lookup returns CDR1 GTSNPN and CDR2 SVGIG (reference sequence). CDR3 nucleotide sequence: TGTGCCTGGAGTGTACAAGGTCTTGAGCAGTTCTTC. It encodes CAWSVQGLEQFF.

This clonotype was found many times. The CDR3 spells CASSLVDYGYTF. The CDR3 bases are TGTGCCAGCAGCTTAGTGGACTATGGCTACACCTTC. The rearrangement joins TRBV11-2 to TRBJ1-2; no reliable D call. The germline gives CDR1 SGHAT, CDR2 FQNNGV. The germline V and J ends were trimmed by 1 base and 3 bases, with 3 bases remaining between them. The CDR3 has 12 residues.

In its sample, this clonotype was seen many times. The chain uses TRBV11-2 and TRBJ2-1, with TRBD1 identical over 9 bases. This CDR3 is 15 amino acids long. Germline V lookup: CDR1 SGHAT, CDR2 FQNNGV. Unmatched junction bases numbered 6, after V lost 4 bases and J lost 5 bases. In DNA, the CDR3 is TGTGCCAGCAGCTCCCGGACAGGGGTAAACAATGAGCAGTTCTTC. It codes for CASSSRTGVNNEQFF.

The chain uses TRBV10-3 and TRBJ1-2; 12 bases align to TRBD1. Germline assignment: CDR1 ENHRY and CDR2 SYGVKD. The CDR3 contains 15 residues. The CDR3: CVAQGQGAVNYGYTF. The CDR3 DNA reads as TGTGTCGCGCAGGGACAGGGGGCAGTTAACTATGGCTACACCTTC.

This clonotype has only a few counts. This chain joins TRBV28 and TRBJ1-3; D might be TRBD1 (5 bases). Trimming stripped 11 bases from V and 0 bases from J, with 11 bases between. Germline CDR1 and CDR2: MDHEN and SYDVKM. The CDR3 is made up of 13 amino acids. This CDR3 reads CAAAGSSGNTIYF. The CDR3 region has the DNA TGTGCCGCTGCAGGGAGCTCTGGAAACACCATATATTTT.

This clonotype came up many times. This chain joins TRBV12-3 or TRBV12-4 and TRBJ2-1, with 8 bases fitting TRBD2. Trimming at V came to 3 bases and at J to 14 bases, leaving 9 bases not matched to a gene. The CDR3 spans 13 residues. CDR3 in amino acids: CASSLVWREVKFF. The CDR3 DNA is TGTGCCAGCAGTTTGGTTTGGCGGGAGGTCAAGTTCTTC.